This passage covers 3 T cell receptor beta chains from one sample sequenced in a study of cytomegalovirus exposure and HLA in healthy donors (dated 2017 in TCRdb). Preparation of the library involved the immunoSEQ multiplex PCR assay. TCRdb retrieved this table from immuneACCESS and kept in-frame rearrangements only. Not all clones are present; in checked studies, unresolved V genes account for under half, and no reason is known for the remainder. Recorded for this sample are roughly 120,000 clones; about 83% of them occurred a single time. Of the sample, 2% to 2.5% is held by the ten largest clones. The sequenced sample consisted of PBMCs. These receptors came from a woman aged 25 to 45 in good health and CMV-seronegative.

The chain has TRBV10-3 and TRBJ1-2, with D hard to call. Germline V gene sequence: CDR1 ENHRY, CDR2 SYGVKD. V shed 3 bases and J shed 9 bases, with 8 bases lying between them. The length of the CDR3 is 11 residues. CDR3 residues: CAISDPPSYTF. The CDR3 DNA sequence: TGTGCCATCAGTGACCCCCCTAGCTACACCTTC.

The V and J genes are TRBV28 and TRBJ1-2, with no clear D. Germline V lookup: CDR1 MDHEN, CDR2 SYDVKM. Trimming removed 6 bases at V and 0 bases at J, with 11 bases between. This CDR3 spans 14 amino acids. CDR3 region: CASRSPGANYGYTF. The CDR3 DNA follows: TGTGCCAGCAGGTCCCCGGGAGCTAACTATGGCTACACCTTC.

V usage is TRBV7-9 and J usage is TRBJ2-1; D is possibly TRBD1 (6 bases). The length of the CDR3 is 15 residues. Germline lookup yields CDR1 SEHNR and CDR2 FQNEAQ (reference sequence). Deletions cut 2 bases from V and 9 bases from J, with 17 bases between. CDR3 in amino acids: CASSLNTGMEFEQFF. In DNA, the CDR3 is TGTGCCAGCAGCTTAAATACAGGGATGGAGTTTGAGCAGTTCTTC.